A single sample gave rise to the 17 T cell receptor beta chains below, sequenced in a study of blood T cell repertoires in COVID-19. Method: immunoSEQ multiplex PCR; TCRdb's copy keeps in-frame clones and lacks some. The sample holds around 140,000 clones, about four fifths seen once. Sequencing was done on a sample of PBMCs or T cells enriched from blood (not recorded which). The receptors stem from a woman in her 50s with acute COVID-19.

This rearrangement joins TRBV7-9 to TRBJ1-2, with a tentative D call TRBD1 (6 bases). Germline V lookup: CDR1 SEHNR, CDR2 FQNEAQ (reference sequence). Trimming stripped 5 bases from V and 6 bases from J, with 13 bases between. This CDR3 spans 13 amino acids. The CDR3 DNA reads TGTGCCAGCAGCGAACAGGGTTTGCATGGCTACACCTTC. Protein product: CASSEQGLHGYTF.

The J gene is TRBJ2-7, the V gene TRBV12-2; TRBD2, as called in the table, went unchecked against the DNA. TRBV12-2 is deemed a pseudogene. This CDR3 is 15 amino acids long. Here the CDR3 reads CASRLPEPRSYEQYF. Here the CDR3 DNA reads TGTGCAAGTCGCTTACCAGAACCGAGGTCCTACGAGCAGTACTTC.

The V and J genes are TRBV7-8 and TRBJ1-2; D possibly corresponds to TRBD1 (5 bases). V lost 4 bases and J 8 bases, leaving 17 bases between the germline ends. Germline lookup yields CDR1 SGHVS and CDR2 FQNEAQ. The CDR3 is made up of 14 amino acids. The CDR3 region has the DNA TGTGCCAGCAGCTGGCGGGACTCCTCTAGAGGCTACACCTTC. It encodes CASSWRDSSRGYTF.

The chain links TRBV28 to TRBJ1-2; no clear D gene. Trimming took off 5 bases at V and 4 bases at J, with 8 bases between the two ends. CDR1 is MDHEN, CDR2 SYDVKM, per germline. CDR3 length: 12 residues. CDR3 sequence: CASSREFYGYTF. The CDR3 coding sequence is TGTGCCAGCAGTCGAGAGTTCTATGGCTACACCTTC.

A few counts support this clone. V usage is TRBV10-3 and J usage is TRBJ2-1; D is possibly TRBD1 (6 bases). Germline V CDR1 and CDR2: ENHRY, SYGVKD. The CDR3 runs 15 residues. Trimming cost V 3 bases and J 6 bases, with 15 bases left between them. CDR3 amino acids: CAISEGRGKVNEQFF. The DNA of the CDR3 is TGTGCCATCAGTGAAGGCAGGGGAAAGGTCAATGAGCAGTTCTTC.

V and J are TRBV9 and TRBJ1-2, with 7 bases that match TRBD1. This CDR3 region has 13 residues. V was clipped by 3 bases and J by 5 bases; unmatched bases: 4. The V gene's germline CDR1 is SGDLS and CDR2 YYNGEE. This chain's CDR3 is CASSAGDSYGYTF. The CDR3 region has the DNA TGTGCCAGCAGCGCGGGGGACAGTTATGGCTACACCTTC.

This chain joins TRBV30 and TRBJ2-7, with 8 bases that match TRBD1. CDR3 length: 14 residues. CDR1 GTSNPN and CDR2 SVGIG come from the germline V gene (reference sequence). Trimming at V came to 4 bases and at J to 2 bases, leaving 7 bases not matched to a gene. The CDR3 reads CAWTLRDRTYEQYF. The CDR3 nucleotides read TGTGCCTGGACCCTGCGGGACAGGACCTACGAGCAGTACTTC.

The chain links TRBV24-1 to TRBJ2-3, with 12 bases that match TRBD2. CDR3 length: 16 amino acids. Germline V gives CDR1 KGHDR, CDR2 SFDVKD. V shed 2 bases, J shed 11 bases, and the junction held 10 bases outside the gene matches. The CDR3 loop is CATSDSRTSGRPMQYF. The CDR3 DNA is TGTGCCACCAGTGATTCCCGAACTAGCGGGAGGCCGATGCAGTATTTT.

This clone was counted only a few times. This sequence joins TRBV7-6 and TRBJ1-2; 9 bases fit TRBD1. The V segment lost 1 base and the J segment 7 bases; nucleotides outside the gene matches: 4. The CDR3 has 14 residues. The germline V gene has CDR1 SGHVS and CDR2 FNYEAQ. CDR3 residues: CASSLEQGAFGYTF. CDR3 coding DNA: TGTGCCAGCAGCTTAGAACAGGGGGCGTTTGGCTACACCTTC.

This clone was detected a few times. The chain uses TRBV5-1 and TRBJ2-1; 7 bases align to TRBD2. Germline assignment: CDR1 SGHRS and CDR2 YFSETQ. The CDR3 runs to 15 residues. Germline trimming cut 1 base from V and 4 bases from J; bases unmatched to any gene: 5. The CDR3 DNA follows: TGCGCCAGCAGCTTGACAGCGGGGCAATACAATGAGCAGTTCTTC. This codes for CASSLTAGQYNEQFF.

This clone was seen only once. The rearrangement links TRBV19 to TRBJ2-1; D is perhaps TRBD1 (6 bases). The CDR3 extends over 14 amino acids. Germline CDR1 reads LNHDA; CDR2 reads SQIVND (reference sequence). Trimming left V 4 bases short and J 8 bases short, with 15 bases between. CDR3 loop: CASSNTGYHDEQFF. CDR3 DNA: TGTGCCAGTAGTAACACAGGGTATCACGATGAGCAGTTCTTC.

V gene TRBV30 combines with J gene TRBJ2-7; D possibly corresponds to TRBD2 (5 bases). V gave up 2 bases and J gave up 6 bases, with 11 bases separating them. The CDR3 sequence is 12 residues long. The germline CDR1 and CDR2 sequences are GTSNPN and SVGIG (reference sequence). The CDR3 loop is CAWSPEGAEQYF. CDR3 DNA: TGTGCCTGGAGTCCTGAGGGCGCCGAGCAGTACTTC.

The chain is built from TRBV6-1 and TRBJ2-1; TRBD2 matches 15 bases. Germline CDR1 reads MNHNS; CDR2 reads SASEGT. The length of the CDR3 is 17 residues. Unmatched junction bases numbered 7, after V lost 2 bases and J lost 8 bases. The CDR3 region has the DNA TGTGCCAGCAGTGAAACCTGGACTAGCGGGAGGGAGGATGAGCAGTTCTTC. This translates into CASSETWTSGREDEQFF.

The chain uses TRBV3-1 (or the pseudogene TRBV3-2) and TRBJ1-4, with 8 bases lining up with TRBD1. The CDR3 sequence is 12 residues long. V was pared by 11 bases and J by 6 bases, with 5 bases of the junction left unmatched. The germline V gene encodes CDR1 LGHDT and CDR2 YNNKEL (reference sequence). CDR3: CAAGGADEKLFF. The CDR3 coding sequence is TGTGCCGCAGGGGGCGCGGATGAAAAACTGTTTTTT.

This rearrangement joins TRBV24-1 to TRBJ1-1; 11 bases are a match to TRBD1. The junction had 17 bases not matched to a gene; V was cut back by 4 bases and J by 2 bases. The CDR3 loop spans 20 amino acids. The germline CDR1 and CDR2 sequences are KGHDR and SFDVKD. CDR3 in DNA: TGTGCCACCAGTGAACAATATTTTCGTGGGACAGGGGGACTTAACACTGAAGCTTTCTTT. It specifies CATSEQYFRGTGGLNTEAFF.

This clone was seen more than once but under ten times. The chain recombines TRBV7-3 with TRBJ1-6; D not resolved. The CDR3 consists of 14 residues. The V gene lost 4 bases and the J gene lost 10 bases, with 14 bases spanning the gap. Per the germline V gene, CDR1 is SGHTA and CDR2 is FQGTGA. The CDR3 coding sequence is TGTGCCAGCAGCTCGGGAGCCCGGGGATCACCCCTCCACTTT. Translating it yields CASSSGARGSPLHF. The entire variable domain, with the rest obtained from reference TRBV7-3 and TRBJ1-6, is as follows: GAGVSQTPSNKVTEKGKYVELRCDPISGHTALYWYRQSLGQGPEFLIYFQGTGAADDSGLPNDRFFAVRPEGSVSTLKIQRTERGDSAVYLCASSSGARGSPLHFGNGTRLTVT.

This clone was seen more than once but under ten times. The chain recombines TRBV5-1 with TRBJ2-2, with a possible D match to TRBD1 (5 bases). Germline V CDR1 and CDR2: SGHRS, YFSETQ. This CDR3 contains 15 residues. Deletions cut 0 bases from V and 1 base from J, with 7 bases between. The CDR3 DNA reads TGCGCCAGCAGCTTGGAAACAGGGAACACCGGGGAGCTGTTTTTT. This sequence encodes CASSLETGNTGELFF.